This T cell receptor beta chain emerged from a study of cytomegalovirus exposure and HLA in healthy donors. Study-wide context: Early on, a data release was issued that held about 85 million unique TCRs from HLA-typed donors. General study results and limits: Researchers reported in a later analysis that a missense DCLRE1C variant was tied to TCR beta V- and J-gene trimming. Immune exposure data for these donors was limited to CMV serostatus. In an earlier analysis, most TCR beta V segments were productive about 87% or about 30% of the time.

There are 10 residues in the CDR3. V was clipped by 4 bases and J by 7 bases, with 4 bases between them. Looked up from germline, CDR1 is MDHEN and CDR2 is SYDVKM. Primers included in the PCR were 60 Vbeta and 13 Jbeta primers. TCRdb's copy holds only in-frame clones and misses some; the assay was immunoSEQ multiplex PCR. The sample has 140,000 or so clones, roughly 80% seen once. In the case of this clone: Antigen specificity is unknown. Other nucleotide sequences from this sample produce the same CDR3.

The chain couples TRBV28 to TRBJ1-2; no firm D call. The sequenced sample was PBMCs. This clonotype originated in a male donor in good health and CMV-seronegative. Here the CDR3 reads CASSSSGYTF. The CDR3 DNA follows: TGTGCCAGCAGTTCTAGTGGCTACACCTTC.